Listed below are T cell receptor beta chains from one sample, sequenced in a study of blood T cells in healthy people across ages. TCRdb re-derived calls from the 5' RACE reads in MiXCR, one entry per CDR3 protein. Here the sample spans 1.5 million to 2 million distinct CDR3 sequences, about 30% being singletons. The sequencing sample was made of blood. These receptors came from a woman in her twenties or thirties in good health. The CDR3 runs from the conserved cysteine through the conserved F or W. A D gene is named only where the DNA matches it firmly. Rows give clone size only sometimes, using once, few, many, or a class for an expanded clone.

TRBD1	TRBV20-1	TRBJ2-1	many	TGCAGTGCTAAACGGGACAGCTCCTACAATGAGCAGTTCTTC	CSAKRDSSYNEQFF
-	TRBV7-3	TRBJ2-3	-	TGTGCCAGCAGCTTAGGGCACAACACAGATACGCAGTATTTT	CASSLGHNTDTQYF
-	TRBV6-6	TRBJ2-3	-	TGTGCCACCGGGGGGCGGACCTCTGGCACAGATACGCAGTATTTT	CATGGRTSGTDTQYF
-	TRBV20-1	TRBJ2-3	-	TGCAGTGCTAGAGATAGTGGGGCGAGGTGGGCTACAACAGATACGCAGTATTTT	CSARDSGARWATTDTQYF
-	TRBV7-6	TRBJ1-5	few	TGTTCCAGCAGCCCTGGGACGGATAATCAGCCCCAGCATTTT	CSSSPGTDNQPQHF
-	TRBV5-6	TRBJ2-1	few	TGTGCCAGCAGCTTCTGGGGGTCCAATGAGCAGTTCTTC	CASSFWGSNEQFF
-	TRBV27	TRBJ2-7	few	TGTGCCAGCAGTTTCTCCCGGGAGATCCGTCCCTACGAGCAGTACTTC	CASSFSREIRPYEQYF
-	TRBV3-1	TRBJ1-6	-	TGTGCCAGCAGCCAAGATGCCCAGCTAGCGGGTTCACCCCTCCACTTT	CASSQDAQLAGSPLHF
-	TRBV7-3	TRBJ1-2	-	TGTGCCAGCAGCTTAAGAGGGCCGGGCCCCAGTGGCTATGGCTACACCTTC	CASSLRGPGPSGYGYTF
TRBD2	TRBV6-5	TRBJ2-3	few	TGTGCCAGCAGTCCCCTCCGGGGGGGGTTCACAGATACGCAGTATTTT	CASSPLRGGFTDTQYF
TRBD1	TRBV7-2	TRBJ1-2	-	TGTGCCAGCAGCTTGGGACAGATCTATGGCTACGCCTTC	CASSLGQIYGYAF
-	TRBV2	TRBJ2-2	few	TGTGCCAGCAGTCTCCTATTCGGGGAGCTGTTTTTT	CASSLLFGELFF
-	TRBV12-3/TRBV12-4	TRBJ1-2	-	TGTGCCAGCACCCCTCGGGACTATGGCTACACCTTC	CASTPRDYGYTF
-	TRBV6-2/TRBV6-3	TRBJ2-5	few	TGTGCCAGCTTTAACACCGGGACACGAGAGACCCAGTACTTC	CASFNTGTRETQYF
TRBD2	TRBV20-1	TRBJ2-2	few	TGCAGTGCTAGGGCTAGCGGGGGGGTTAACACCGGGGAGCTGTTTTTT	CSARASGGVNTGELFF
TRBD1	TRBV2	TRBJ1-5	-	TGTGCCGGCAGGACAGGGGAGCGGCAGCCCCAGCATTTT	CAGRTGERQPQHF
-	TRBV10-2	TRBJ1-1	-	TGCGCCAGCAGATTGGGACCGCCGAACACTGAAGCTTTCTTT	CASRLGPPNTEAFF
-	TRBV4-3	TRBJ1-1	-	TGCGCCAGCAGCCAAGATTTAGGATACGCAGGGAACACTGAAGCTTTCTTT	CASSQDLGYAGNTEAFF
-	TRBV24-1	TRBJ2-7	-	TGTGCCACCAGTGACTCGGGGTCCTCCTACGAGCAGTACTTC	CATSDSGSSYEQYF
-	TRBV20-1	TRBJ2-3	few	TGCAGTGCTAGCGGGGGCGCGCGTTCAGATACGCAGTATTTT	CSASGGARSDTQYF
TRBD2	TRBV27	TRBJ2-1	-	TGTGCCAACAGTTTGACGGGAGGGCGGGACAATGAGCAGTTCTTC	CANSLTGGRDNEQFF
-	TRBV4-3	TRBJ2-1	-	TGCGCCAGCAGCCAGCAGAAGAGGGCAGACAATGAGCAGTTCTTC	CASSQQKRADNEQFF
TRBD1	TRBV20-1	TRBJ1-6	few	TGCAGTGCCCTGGGACAGGGGGGGTGGTATTATAATTCACCCCTCCACTTT	CSALGQGGWYYNSPLHF
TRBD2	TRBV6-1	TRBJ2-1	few	TGTGCCAGCACGGGGGGAGGGGCCTACAATGAGCAGTTCTTC	CASTGGGAYNEQFF
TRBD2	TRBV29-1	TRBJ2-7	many	TGCAGCGTTGTACCCAGCGGGAGTAGTCACGAGCAGTACTTC	CSVVPSGSSHEQYF
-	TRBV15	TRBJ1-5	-	TGTGCCACCAGCAGAGCCATTAGCAATCAGCCCCAGCATTTT	CATSRAISNQPQHF
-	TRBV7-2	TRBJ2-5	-	TGTGCCAGCAGCAGACAAGCGGGCCCCCAAGAGACCCAGTACTTC	CASSRQAGPQETQYF
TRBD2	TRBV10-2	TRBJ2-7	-	TGCGCCAGCGGGCGGGAGAGCGGGCCCCCCTACGAGCAGTACTTC	CASGRESGPPYEQYF
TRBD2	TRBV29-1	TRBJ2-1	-	TGCAGCGTTGAAGAAATCAGGACTAGCGCTGGTGAGCAGTTCTTC	CSVEEIRTSAGEQFF
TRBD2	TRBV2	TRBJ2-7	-	TGTGCCATCGGACTAGCGCGGTACGAGCAGTACTTC	CAIGLARYEQYF
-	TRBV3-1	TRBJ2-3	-	TGTGCCAGCAGCCAAGATGTGAGCACAGATACGCAGTATTTT	CASSQDVSTDTQYF
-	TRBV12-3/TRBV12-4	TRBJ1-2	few	TGTGCCAGCAGTTTTAGGGGGACCTATGGCTACACCTTC	CASSFRGTYGYTF
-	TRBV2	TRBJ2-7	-	TGTGCCAGCAGAACAAGAGGTACCAATGAGCAGTACTTC	CASRTRGTNEQYF
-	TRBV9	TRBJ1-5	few	TGTGCCAGCAGCGCCACAGGGTTGGTTAATCAGCCCCAGCATTTT	CASSATGLVNQPQHF
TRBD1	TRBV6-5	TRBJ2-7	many	TGTGCCAGCAGGCTTACCCGACAGGGGGCATACGAGCAGTACTTC	CASRLTRQGAYEQYF
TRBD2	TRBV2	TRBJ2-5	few	TGTGCCAGCAGGGGGAATAGCGGGGGTTACCAGTACTTC	CASRGNSGGYQYF
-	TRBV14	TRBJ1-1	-	TGTGCCAGCAGCCTAGAATTCGGGGGATGGGCTTTCTTT	CASSLEFGGWAFF
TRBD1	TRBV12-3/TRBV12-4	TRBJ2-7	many	TGTGCCAGCAGTTTAGGACCAGGCAGGGGGTCCTACGAGCAGTACTTC	CASSLGPGRGSYEQYF
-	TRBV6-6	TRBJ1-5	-	TGTGCCAGCAGTTACTCTTTACGGAGCGTGATGGAGGCCCAGCATTTT	CASSYSLRSVMEAQHF
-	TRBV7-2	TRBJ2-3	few	TGTGCCAGCAGCCCAGGTGGAGTCGCCGAAGATACGCAGTATTTT	CASSPGGVAEDTQYF
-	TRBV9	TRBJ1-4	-	TGTGCCAGCAGCGTAGCCGGGGCCCCTAATGAAAAACTGTTTTTT	CASSVAGAPNEKLFF
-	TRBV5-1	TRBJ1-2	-	TGCGCCAGCAGCCTGGTGGGGGCCATGGATGGCTACACCTTC	CASSLVGAMDGYTF
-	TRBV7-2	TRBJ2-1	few	TGTGCCAGCAGCTCCGGGACCGCTAGGTCCTACAATGAGCAGTTCTTC	CASSSGTARSYNEQFF
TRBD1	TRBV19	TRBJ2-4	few	TGTGCCAGTTCGTGGGACAGGGAAAACATTCAGTACTTC	CASSWDRENIQYF
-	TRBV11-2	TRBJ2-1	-	TGTGCCAGCAGCTTAGGCGCTTACAATGAGCAGCTCTTC	CASSLGAYNEQLF
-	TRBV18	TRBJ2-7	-	TGTGCCAGCTCACCAAGGGAGCGGGAGCAGTACTTC	CASSPREREQYF
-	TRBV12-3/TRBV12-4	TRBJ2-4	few	TGTGCCAGCAGTTTTCGTTTGCGGGACATTCAGTACTTC	CASSFRLRDIQYF
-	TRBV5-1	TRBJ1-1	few	TGCGCCAGCATAGGAGGTACTGAAGCTTTCTTT	CASIGGTEAFF
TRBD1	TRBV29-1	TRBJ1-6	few	TGCAGCGCCCGGGACAGGGTTGATTCACCCCTCCACTTT	CSARDRVDSPLHF
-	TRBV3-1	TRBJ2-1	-	TGTGCCAGCAGCCTCTCCCGCGCTGACAGGTTTGGGTACAATGAGCAGTTCTTC	CASSLSRADRFGYNEQFF
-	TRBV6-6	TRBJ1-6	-	TGTGCCAGCAGTTACTCGGGAGAACGGAATTCACCCCTCCACTTT	CASSYSGERNSPLHF
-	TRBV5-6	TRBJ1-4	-	TGTGCCAGCAGCTTCAGGGTGGAAGGTGAAAAACTGTTTTTT	CASSFRVEGEKLFF
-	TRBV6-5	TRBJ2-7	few	TGTGCCAGCAGTTACTCCGCAAGCTGCGAGCAGTACTTC	CASSYSASCEQYF
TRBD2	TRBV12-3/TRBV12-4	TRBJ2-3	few	TGTGCCAGCAGTCCCCGGACTAGCGGGGAGAAGAAAGATACGCAGTATTTT	CASSPRTSGEKKDTQYF